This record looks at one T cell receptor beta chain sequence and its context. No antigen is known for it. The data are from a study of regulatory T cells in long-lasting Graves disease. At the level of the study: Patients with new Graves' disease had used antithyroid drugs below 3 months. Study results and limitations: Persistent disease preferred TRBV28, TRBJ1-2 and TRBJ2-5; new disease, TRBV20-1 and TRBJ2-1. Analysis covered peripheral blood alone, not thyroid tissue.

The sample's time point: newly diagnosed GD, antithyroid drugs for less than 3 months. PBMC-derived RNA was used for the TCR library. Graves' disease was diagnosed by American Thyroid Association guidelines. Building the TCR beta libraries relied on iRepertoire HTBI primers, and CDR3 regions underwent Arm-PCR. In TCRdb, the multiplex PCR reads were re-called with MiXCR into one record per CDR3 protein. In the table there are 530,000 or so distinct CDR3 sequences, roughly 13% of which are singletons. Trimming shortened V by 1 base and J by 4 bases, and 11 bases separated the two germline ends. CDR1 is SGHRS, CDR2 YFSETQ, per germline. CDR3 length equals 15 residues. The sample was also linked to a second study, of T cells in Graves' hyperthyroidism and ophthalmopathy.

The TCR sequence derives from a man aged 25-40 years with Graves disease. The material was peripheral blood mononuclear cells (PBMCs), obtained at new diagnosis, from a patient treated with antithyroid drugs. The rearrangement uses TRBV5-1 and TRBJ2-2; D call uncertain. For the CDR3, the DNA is TGCGCCAGCAGCTTGTACTACCCCAGCACCGGGGAGCTGTTTTTT. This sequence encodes CASSLYYPSTGELFF.